The rows below give T cell receptor beta chains drawn from one sample of a study of graft-versus-host responses after intestinal transplantation. Some clones are missing from TCRdb's copy, which holds only in-frame ones; the method was immunoSEQ multiplex PCR. The sample contains under 7,000 clones, about 75% of which appear only once. The sequenced sample was ileum tissue, obtained more than 220 days after intestinal transplant. Every receptor here comes from a human patient who received an intestinal transplant, so some T cells may come from the graft donor. Each CDR3 is given without its conserved first and last residue.

CDR3aa | j_gene | v_gene
ASSAGTRGFDSPLH | TRBJ1-6 | TRBV9
ASSNGAGGTGEQY | TRBJ2-7 | TRBV21-1
AISDRPSSYNSPLH | TRBJ1-6 | TRBV10-3
ASSTTGGSPAYGYT | TRBJ1-2 | TRBV6-4
ASSLAASSYNEQF | TRBJ2-1 | TRBV6-5
ASSLEDGSNQPQH | TRBJ1-5 | TRBV7-3
ASSAGLGTDTQY | TRBJ2-3 | TRBV9
SVVGLAGEQY | TRBJ2-7 | TRBV29-1
SVGDRVNQPQH | TRBJ1-5 | TRBV29-1
ASSLGQGGNQPQH | TRBJ1-5 | TRBV5-1
ATSRDRGREKLF | TRBJ1-4 | TRBV15
ASSLAKYSPLH | TRBJ1-6 | TRBV5-1
ASSQGGRDTGTDTQY | TRBJ2-3 | TRBV2
ASSYSMGTQF | TRBJ2-1 | TRBV6-6
ASSSSGGVRQTQY | TRBJ2-5 | TRBV27
ASSSDDATNEKLF | TRBJ1-4 | TRBV7-8
ASSRTAGDRTNEKLF | TRBJ1-4 | TRBV4-1
ASSLSRPLQGGNNYGYT | TRBJ1-2 | TRBV27
ATTKQGGETQY | TRBJ2-5 | TRBV10-3
ASSKTGGAVAEAF | TRBJ1-1 | TRBV6-5
ASSVEGGGATDEQF | TRBJ2-1 | TRBV9
ASSDRVRNSPLH | TRBJ1-6 | TRBV7-8
ASSVAAGGPPRSDTQY | TRBJ2-3 | TRBV9
ASSLRGERRYGYT | TRBJ1-2 | TRBV5-6
ASSSGQEERGAV | TRBJ2-2 | TRBV5-7
ASSSLDSTNEKLF | TRBJ1-4 | TRBV7-8
ASSWLAGGPGNEQF | TRBJ2-1 | TRBV27
ASSWTGGNEQF | TRBJ2-1 | TRBV11-3
ASSPPEGGLGEQY | TRBJ2-7 | TRBV28
ASSLAVGDRGTDGYT | TRBJ1-2 | TRBV5-1
TSSLDDSSNQPQH | TRBJ1-5 | TRBV7-3
ASSKGPRGPIRAGAQPQH | TRBJ1-5 | TRBV19
ASSLSPDSPLH | TRBJ1-6 | TRBV11-3
ASSPGDSYEQY | TRBJ2-7 | TRBV5-4
ASSLDDRTNEKLF | TRBJ1-4 | TRBV7-4
ASSSGTLLFNEQF | TRBJ2-1 | TRBV28
ASSQEYGGVTDEQF | TRBJ2-1 | TRBV4-1
ASSLGPQGDPYEQY | TRBJ2-7 | TRBV7-9
ASSWARETQY | TRBJ2-5 | TRBV5-4
SAPSGVKEF | TRBJ2-1 | TRBV20-1
ASSRAGFQETQY | TRBJ2-5 | TRBV19
SVESQGAVNEQF | TRBJ2-1 | TRBV29-1
ASSPEGRIYEQY | TRBJ2-7 | TRBV9
ASSGTSGEYEQF | TRBJ2-1 | TRBV9
ASISGPGGTDTQY | TRBJ2-3 | TRBV7-8
ASSLSRESAGELF | TRBJ2-2 | TRBV28
ASSWTEGGLSGNTIY | TRBJ1-3 | TRBV11-3
ASSLEESSNQPQH | TRBJ1-5 | TRBV7-3
ASSLGTTLNTEAF | TRBJ1-1 | TRBV28
ASSKYTTTTYNEQF | TRBJ2-1 | TRBV11-3
ASSFEGGPTDTQY | TRBJ2-3 | TRBV5-1
ASSYTQAEQY | TRBJ2-7 | TRBV6-8
ASSDRGLAGDTQY | TRBJ2-3 | TRBV6-1
ASSYRQSNQPQH | TRBJ1-5 | TRBV6-5